The rows below give T cell receptor beta chains drawn from one sample of a study of blood T cell repertoires in COVID-19. Assay used: immunoSEQ multiplex PCR; TCRdb lists only in-frame clones, some missing. The table includes roughly 150,000 clones, about 80% detected once. Sequencing input: peripheral blood. Receptors were obtained from a woman of 80 years or more with acute or convalescent COVID-19. CDR3s include the opening cysteine and the closing phenylalanine or tryptophan. Fields, in order: J gene, clone size, D gene, V gene, CDR3 protein, CDR3 DNA. The D gene is left open where the match is weak. The listing skips clone size in some rows; elsewhere it reads once, few, many or a size class.

J: TRBJ2-7
size: NA
D: NA
V: TRBV10-3
CDR3: CAIKATGGSYEQYF
DNA: TGTGCCATCAAAGCGACAGGCGGCTCCTACGAGCAGTACTTC

J: TRBJ2-1
size: NA
D: TRBD2
V: TRBV19
CDR3: CASSTGLAGENEQFF
DNA: TGTGCCAGTAGTACGGGACTAGCGGGGGAAAATGAGCAGTTCTTC

J: TRBJ1-5
size: NA
D: TRBD1
V: TRBV19
CDR3: CASNINRGLAQHF
DNA: TGTGCCAGTAACATAAACAGGGGGCTTGCCCAGCATTTT

J: TRBJ1-5
size: NA
D: NA
V: TRBV27
CDR3: CASSLTGPGSQPQHF
DNA: TGTGCCAGCAGTTTAACAGGTCCTGGCTCCCAGCCCCAGCATTTT

J: TRBJ2-5
size: NA
D: NA
V: TRBV2
CDR3: CASMGNRAGETQYF
DNA: TGTGCCAGCATGGGGAACAGGGCGGGAGAGACCCAGTACTTC

J: TRBJ2-7
size: few
D: TRBD1
V: TRBV11-3
CDR3: CASSFTSTGTGFYEQYF
DNA: TGTGCCAGCAGCTTTACCTCAACCGGGACAGGGTTCTACGAGCAGTACTTC

J: TRBJ2-3
size: NA
D: NA
V: TRBV9
CDR3: CASSATSSRTDTQYF
DNA: TGTGCCAGCAGCGCTACTTCTTCTCGCACAGATACGCAGTATTTT

J: TRBJ1-5
size: NA
D: NA
V: TRBV19
CDR3: CASSRHSNQPQHF
DNA: TGTGCCAGTAGTAGACATTCTAATCAGCCCCAGCATTTT

J: TRBJ2-1
size: NA
D: TRBD1
V: TRBV5-1
CDR3: CASSSGQGNEQFF
DNA: TGCGCCAGCAGCTCGGGACAGGGAAACGAGCAGTTCTTC

J: TRBJ2-3
size: once
D: TRBD1
V: TRBV5-1
CDR3: CASSLVSTGGTDTQYF
DNA: TGCGCCAGCAGCTTGGTCTCGACAGGGGGTACAGATACGCAGTATTTT

J: TRBJ2-1
size: NA
D: TRBD1
V: TRBV2
CDR3: CASGPTGIMVNEQFF
DNA: TGTGCCAGTGGGCCGACAGGGATAATGGTCAATGAGCAGTTCTTC

J: TRBJ1-1
size: NA
D: NA
V: TRBV3-1/TRBV3-2
CDR3: CASSQVRGRVNTEAFF
DNA: TGTGCCAGCAGCCAAGTTCGGGGAAGAGTAAACACTGAAGCTTTCTTT

J: TRBJ2-1
size: few
D: TRBD2
V: TRBV7-2
CDR3: CASSLAGRGGRNEQFF
DNA: TGTGCCAGCAGCTTAGCTGGGCGGGGGGGCCGGAATGAGCAGTTCTTC

J: TRBJ1-1
size: NA
D: NA
V: TRBV5-1
CDR3: CASSLDSFPEAFF
DNA: TGCGCCAGCAGCTTGGACTCTTTTCCTGAAGCTTTCTTT

J: TRBJ2-5
size: NA
D: NA
V: TRBV24-1
CDR3: CATRDGGRPETQYF
DNA: TGTGCCACCAGGGACGGAGGCAGGCCAGAGACCCAGTACTTC

J: TRBJ2-7
size: NA
D: TRBD1
V: TRBV27
CDR3: CASRKLRDRGTEQYF
DNA: TGTGCCAGCAGGAAGCTAAGGGACAGGGGAACCGAGCAGTACTTC

J: TRBJ2-1
size: NA
D: NA
V: TRBV3-1/TRBV3-2
CDR3: CASSQDYYNEQFF
DNA: TGTGCCAGCAGCCAAGACTACTACAATGAGCAGTTCTTC

J: TRBJ2-7
size: NA
D: TRBD1
V: TRBV28
CDR3: CASSPGTGRTYEQYF
DNA: TGTGCCAGCAGTCCTGGGACAGGGCGAACCTACGAGCAGTACTTC

J: TRBJ2-2
size: NA
D: NA
V: TRBV19
CDR3: CASSFMTGGELFF
DNA: TGTGCCAGTAGTTTCATGACGGGCGGGGAGCTGTTTTTT

J: TRBJ2-2
size: NA
D: TRBD1
V: TRBV7-9
CDR3: CASSRDRGPGELFF
DNA: TGTGCCAGCAGCCGGGACAGGGGCCCCGGGGAGCTGTTTTTT

J: TRBJ1-4
size: NA
D: NA
V: TRBV18
CDR3: CASSPPIGGEKLFF
DNA: TGTGCCAGCTCACCACCTATCGGGGGGGAAAAACTGTTTTTT

J: TRBJ1-4
size: NA
D: NA
V: TRBV7-9
CDR3: CASSPPGTTNEKLFF
DNA: TGTGCCAGCAGCCCGCCGGGAACAACTAATGAAAAACTGTTTTTT

J: TRBJ1-2
size: NA
D: TRBD1
V: TRBV5-1
CDR3: CASRLGTGDYGYTF
DNA: TGCGCCAGCAGACTAGGGACAGGTGACTATGGCTACACCTTC

J: TRBJ2-1
size: NA
D: TRBD1
V: TRBV9
CDR3: CASSTGQGFNEQFF
DNA: TGTGCCAGCAGCACTGGACAGGGTTTCAATGAGCAGTTCTTC

J: TRBJ1-3
size: NA
D: TRBD1
V: TRBV9
CDR3: CASSARQGRPGNTIYF
DNA: TGTGCCAGCAGCGCTCGACAGGGGCGACCTGGAAACACCATATATTTT

J: TRBJ1-2
size: NA
D: TRBD1
V: TRBV5-1
CDR3: CASRVGTVRADGYTF
DNA: TGCGCCAGCAGGGTGGGGACAGTACGGGCAGATGGCTACACCTTC

J: TRBJ1-6
size: NA
D: TRBD1
V: TRBV11-2
CDR3: CASSSPYRGNSPLHF
DNA: TGTGCCAGCAGCTCCCCTTACAGGGGGAATTCACCCCTCCACTTT

J: TRBJ2-7
size: NA
D: TRBD2
V: TRBV11-2
CDR3: CASSPGLLAGYEQYF
DNA: TGTGCCAGCAGCCCCGGCCTACTAGCGGGGTACGAGCAGTACTTC

J: TRBJ2-7
size: NA
D: TRBD2
V: TRBV27
CDR3: CASSKSRGGGIYEQYF
DNA: TGTGCCAGCAGCAAAAGCCGGGGGGGCGGTATTTACGAGCAGTACTTC

J: TRBJ2-3
size: once
D: TRBD2
V: TRBV6-2/TRBV6-3
CDR3: CASSYEPGTSGGYVDTQYF
DNA: TGTGCCAGCAGTTACGAGCCCGGGACTAGCGGGGGGTACGTCGATACGCAGTATTTT

J: TRBJ2-1
size: NA
D: NA
V: TRBV7-2
CDR3: CASSLVGGLRSYNEQFF
DNA: TGTGCCAGCAGCTTAGTCGGGGGGCTCAGGTCCTACAATGAGCAGTTCTTC

J: TRBJ2-7
size: NA
D: TRBD1
V: TRBV7-2
CDR3: CASSLSGTGSYEQYF
DNA: TGTGCCAGCAGCTTATCCGGGACAGGGTCCTACGAGCAGTACTTC

J: TRBJ2-5
size: NA
D: TRBD2
V: TRBV5-4
CDR3: CASSPVLAGAETQYF
DNA: TGTGCCAGCAGCCCCGTGTTAGCGGGGGCTGAGACCCAGTACTTC

J: TRBJ2-1
size: NA
D: TRBD1
V: TRBV5-1
CDR3: CASSNRDRGLSSYNEQFF
DNA: TGCGCCAGCAGCAACCGGGACAGGGGGTTAAGCTCCTACAATGAGCAGTTCTTC

J: TRBJ1-2
size: few
D: NA
V: TRBV6-5
CDR3: CASSPAAGGYTF
DNA: TGTGCCAGCAGTCCGGCCGCGGGTGGCTACACCTTC

J: TRBJ2-5
size: once
D: NA
V: TRBV4-3
CDR3: CASSQDFVETQYF
DNA: TGCGCCAGCAGCCAAGATTTCGTCGAGACCCAGTACTTC

J: TRBJ1-5
size: NA
D: NA
V: TRBV21-1
CDR3: CASSCGRMDRVDQPQHF
DNA: TGTGCCAGCAGCTGCGGGAGAATGGACAGGGTGGATCAGCCCCAGCATTTT

J: TRBJ1-4
size: NA
D: TRBD1
V: TRBV10-3
CDR3: CAISTGGDEKLFF
DNA: TGTGCCATCAGCACAGGGGGAGATGAAAAACTGTTTTTT

J: TRBJ2-7
size: NA
D: TRBD2
V: TRBV30
CDR3: CAWSQSGAPYEQYF
DNA: TGTGCCTGGTCTCAAAGCGGGGCCCCCTACGAGCAGTACTTC

J: TRBJ1-4
size: NA
D: TRBD1
V: TRBV2
CDR3: CASKNGQGVEKLFF
DNA: TGTGCCAGCAAAAATGGACAGGGCGTTGAAAAACTGTTTTTT

J: TRBJ2-7
size: few
D: NA
V: TRBV28
CDR3: CASSLGRTDPYEQYF
DNA: TGTGCCAGCAGTTTAGGCAGAACCGATCCCTACGAGCAGTACTTC

J: TRBJ1-5
size: once
D: NA
V: TRBV19
CDR3: CASSIKGGENQPQHF
DNA: TGTGCCAGTAGTATTAAAGGTGGGGAGAATCAGCCCCAGCATTTT

J: TRBJ2-5
size: once
D: TRBD2
V: TRBV7-6
CDR3: CASSLGARAGVPLGTQYF
DNA: TGTGCCAGCAGCTTGGGCGCCCGAGCGGGGGTCCCTCTAGGGACCCAGTACTTC

J: TRBJ2-7
size: NA
D: NA
V: TRBV19
CDR3: CASSYQVTYEQYF
DNA: TGTGCCAGTAGTTACCAGGTAACCTACGAGCAGTACTTC

J: TRBJ1-1
size: NA
D: NA
V: TRBV5-4
CDR3: CASSSQLQGTEAFF
DNA: TGTGCCAGCAGCTCCCAACTACAGGGCACTGAAGCTTTCTTT

J: TRBJ1-1
size: once
D: NA
V: TRBV6-6
CDR3: CASSFDRTNSGSEAFF
DNA: TGTGCCAGCAGTTTTGATCGGACCAATAGCGGGTCTGAAGCTTTCTTT

J: TRBJ1-3
size: NA
D: NA
V: TRBV12-3/TRBV12-4
CDR3: CASSFPGNTIYF
DNA: TGTGCCAGCAGTTTCCCAGGAAACACCATATATTTT

J: TRBJ2-2
size: NA
D: NA
V: TRBV11-2
CDR3: CASSLERAGELFF
DNA: TGTGCCAGCAGCTTAGAGCGAGCCGGGGAGCTGTTTTTT

J: TRBJ1-3
size: NA
D: NA
V: TRBV24-1
CDR3: CATSDSPAGAGGNTIYF
DNA: TGTGCCACCAGTGATTCCCCGGCAGGGGCAGGTGGAAACACCATATATTTT

J: TRBJ2-7
size: once
D: TRBD2
V: TRBV28
CDR3: CASRSNGGGVYEQYF
DNA: TGTGCCAGCAGATCAAACGGCGGGGGGGTTTATGAGCAGTACTTC

J: TRBJ2-7
size: NA
D: NA
V: TRBV6-2/TRBV6-3
CDR3: CASSPRSSYEQYF
DNA: TGTGCCAGCAGCCCCCGGAGCTCCTACGAGCAGTACTTC

J: TRBJ1-1
size: few
D: NA
V: TRBV3-1/TRBV3-2
CDR3: CASSQDVVREAFF
DNA: TGTGCCAGCAGCCAAGATGTAGTCAGGGAAGCTTTCTTT

J: TRBJ2-5
size: NA
D: TRBD1
V: TRBV6-2/TRBV6-3
CDR3: CASSSPDRGIWTQYF
DNA: TGTGCCAGCAGTTCCCCCGACAGGGGAATTTGGACCCAGTACTTC

J: TRBJ2-3
size: NA
D: NA
V: TRBV11-2
CDR3: CASSPQGGTDTQYF
DNA: TGTGCCAGCAGCCCGCAAGGGGGCACAGATACGCAGTATTTT

J: TRBJ1-1
size: NA
D: TRBD1
V: TRBV20-1
CDR3: CSATGGTEAFF
DNA: TGCAGTGCTACAGGGGGCACTGAAGCTTTCTTT

J: TRBJ1-1
size: NA
D: NA
V: TRBV9
CDR3: CASSLSGALNTEAFF
DNA: TGTGCCAGCAGCCTCAGTGGGGCCCTGAACACTGAAGCTTTCTTT

J: TRBJ1-1
size: NA
D: TRBD1
V: TRBV6-5
CDR3: CASKGTVNTEAFF
DNA: TGTGCCAGCAAGGGGACAGTGAACACTGAAGCTTTCTTT

J: TRBJ2-3
size: once
D: TRBD2
V: TRBV9
CDR3: CASSVRSGGADTQYF
DNA: TGTGCCAGCAGCGTACGTAGCGGGGGGGCAGATACGCAGTATTTT

J: TRBJ1-2
size: NA
D: NA
V: TRBV10-2
CDR3: CASKEDWGLSYGYTF
DNA: TGCGCCAGCAAAGAGGATTGGGGGCTTAGCTATGGCTACACCTTC